This T cell receptor (beta chain) came from a study of T cell repertoires in cytomegalovirus infection. Study-level findings and limits: HLA-C-restricted TCR beta clonotypes specific for CMV led the ex vivo response.

This clonotype was observed a few times. Antigen: not known. One entry per CDR3 protein results from TCRdb running MiXCR on the reads. The sample yields fewer than 250,000 distinct CDR3 sequences, roughly 23% seen once. The CDR3 extends over 14 amino acids. V was pared by 4 bases and J by 6 bases, with 15 bases between. Sequencing was carried out using CD8+ T cells from PBMCs. The chain is built from TRBV23-1 and TRBJ1-2; D uncertain. TRBV23-1 is classed as an ORF, of uncertain function. This TCR derives from a human donor in good health (CMV status not recorded). Some clones in this sample may be carry-over from other donors' samples. The CDR3 spells CASSPPLGGDGYTF. CDR3 coding DNA: TGCGCCAGCAGTCCCCCTCTCGGCGGGGATGGCTACACCTTC.